The rows below give T cell receptor beta chains drawn from one sample of a study of cytomegalovirus exposure and HLA in healthy donors. Measured with immunoSEQ multiplex PCR; TCRdb has only the in-frame clones, and not every one. This table holds some 140,000 clones, 60% to 80% found once. Sequencing was done on a sample of PBMCs. These receptors all come from a man aged 50-59 years in good health and CMV-seropositive. Each CDR3 is given with its conserved first and last residue. D genes are given only for firm matches. The size field is filled for only some rows; it gives once, few, many or a size class.

TRBV7-9	NA	TRBJ1-2	TRBD1	TGTGCCAGCAGCGGCGGGACAGGGGGTGACTATGGCTACACCTTC	CASSGGTGGDYGYTF
TRBV14	once	TRBJ1-1	TRBD1	TGTGCCAGCAGCCAAGCCAGGCAGGGGGCAACTGAAGCTTTCTTT	CASSQARQGATEAFF
TRBV6-5	NA	TRBJ1-1	NA	TGTGCCAGCAGTTCCCTCGGGGGAGGTTGGGGCACTGAAGCTTTCTTT	CASSSLGGGWGTEAFF
TRBV6-1	NA	TRBJ1-2	TRBD1	TGTGCCAGCAGCGAGCGACAGGGGGCATCTGGCTACACCTTC	CASSERQGASGYTF
TRBV29-1	NA	TRBJ1-2	NA	TGCAGCGTTGGACAGGTAAAAGGCTACACCTTC	CSVGQVKGYTF
TRBV14	NA	TRBJ2-1	TRBD2	TGTGCCAGCAGCCGACGGACTAGCGGATACAATGAGCAGTTCTTC	CASSRRTSGYNEQFF
TRBV5-4	NA	TRBJ2-5	NA	TGTGCCAGCAGACCCTCACAGGGGGGGCAAGAGACCCAGTACTTC	CASRPSQGGQETQYF
TRBV7-9	NA	TRBJ1-4	TRBD1	TGTGCCAGCAGCCACAGGGGATTAGGCGAAAAACTGTTTTTT	CASSHRGLGEKLFF
TRBV7-9	NA	TRBJ2-7	NA	TGTGCCAGCAGCTTAGATGGTTGGAGAGGTTTGGACTACGAGCAGTACTTC	CASSLDGWRGLDYEQYF
TRBV11-2	NA	TRBJ1-1	TRBD1	TGTGCCAGCAGCTTGTCGGGACAGTTGAACACTGAAGCTTTCTTT	CASSLSGQLNTEAFF
TRBV19	NA	TRBJ1-2	TRBD1	TGTGCCAGTAGTACCAGGGGGCCTAATGGCTACACCTTC	CASSTRGPNGYTF
TRBV7-9	NA	TRBJ2-3	TRBD1	TGTGCCAGCAGGACCGACAGGGGGCCAGATACGCAGTATTTT	CASRTDRGPDTQYF
TRBV15	NA	TRBJ1-5	TRBD1	TGTGCCACCAGCAGAGACAGGGGGTATCAGCCCCAGCATTTT	CATSRDRGYQPQHF
TRBV2	once	TRBJ2-2	TRBD2	TGTGCCAGCAGATCCAGCGGGAGAGCCGGGGAGCTGTTTTTT	CASRSSGRAGELFF
TRBV19	NA	TRBJ2-7	NA	TGTGCCAGTAGTATGACTTTCTCCTACGAGCAGTACTTC	CASSMTFSYEQYF
TRBV7-2	NA	TRBJ1-1	NA	TGTGCCAGCAGCTTATATGGGGGGAGGAACACTGAAGCTTTCTTT	CASSLYGGRNTEAFF
TRBV29-1	NA	TRBJ2-5	TRBD2	TGCAGCGTTTCACTAGCGGGGCAAGAGACCCAGTACTTC	CSVSLAGQETQYF
TRBV7-9	NA	TRBJ2-7	NA	TGTGCCAGCAGCCTAGATCGGGACTTTTCCTACGAGCAGTACTTC	CASSLDRDFSYEQYF
TRBV19	NA	TRBJ2-3	NA	TGTGCCAGTAGTATAAAGAGGCGGGATCGCACAGATACGCAGTATTTT	CASSIKRRDRTDTQYF
TRBV19	NA	TRBJ1-2	TRBD1	TGTGCCAGTCTTCGACAGGGGACCGTCTATGGCTACACCTTC	CASLRQGTVYGYTF
TRBV5-4	NA	TRBJ1-3	NA	TGTGCCAGCAGCGTAGACGGGGAGCGGAACACCATATATTTT	CASSVDGERNTIYF
TRBV5-6	NA	TRBJ1-2	TRBD1	TGTGCCAGCAGCTGGGACAGGGGTTGGTATGGCTACACCTTC	CASSWDRGWYGYTF
TRBV20-1	NA	TRBJ2-5	NA	TGCAGTGCTAGCTTCCAAGAGACCCAGTACTTC	CSASFQETQYF
TRBV28	NA	TRBJ2-5	TRBD2	TGTGCCAGCAGTCGGGGGGGGGCGGCTCAAGAGACCCAGTACTTC	CASSRGGAAQETQYF
TRBV5-1	few	TRBJ2-5	NA	TGCGCCAGCAGCATCCAGGGACAAGAGACCCAGTACTTC	CASSIQGQETQYF
TRBV7-2	NA	TRBJ1-5	NA	TGTGCCAGCGGCGGGGGCCGGCAGCCCCAGCATTTT	CASGGGRQPQHF
TRBV27	NA	TRBJ2-7	NA	TGTGCCAGCAGCGACTTTTACGAGCAGTACTTC	CASSDFYEQYF
TRBV7-2	NA	TRBJ1-2	TRBD1	TGTGCCAGCAGCTTACAGAGGGGGCAGGGAGGAGGCTACACCTTC	CASSLQRGQGGGYTF
TRBV9	NA	TRBJ2-2	TRBD2	TGTGCCAGCTGCCGGGAGGAAGGCACCGGGGAGCTGTTTTTT	CASCREEGTGELFF
TRBV2	NA	TRBJ1-2	NA	TGTGCCAGCAGCTTGGGGGGAGGGGGATCCTATGGCTACACCTTC	CASSLGGGGSYGYTF
TRBV5-4	NA	TRBJ1-1	TRBD1	TGTGCCAGCAGCTATAGCCGGACAGGGAGGGGCACTGAAGCTTTCTTT	CASSYSRTGRGTEAFF